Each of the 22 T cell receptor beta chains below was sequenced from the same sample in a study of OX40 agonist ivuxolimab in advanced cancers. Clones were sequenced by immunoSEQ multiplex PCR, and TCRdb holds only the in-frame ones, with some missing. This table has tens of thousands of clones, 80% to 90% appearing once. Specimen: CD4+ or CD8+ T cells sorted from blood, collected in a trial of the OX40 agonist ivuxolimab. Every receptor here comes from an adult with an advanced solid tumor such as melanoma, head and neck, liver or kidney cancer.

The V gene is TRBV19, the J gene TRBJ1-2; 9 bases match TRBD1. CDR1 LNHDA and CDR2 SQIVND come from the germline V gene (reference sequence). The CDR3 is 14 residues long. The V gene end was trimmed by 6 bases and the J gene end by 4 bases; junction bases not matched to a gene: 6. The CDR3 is CASRIRDRAYGYTF. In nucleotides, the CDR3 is TGTGCCAGTAGGATCCGGGACAGGGCCTATGGCTACACCTTC.

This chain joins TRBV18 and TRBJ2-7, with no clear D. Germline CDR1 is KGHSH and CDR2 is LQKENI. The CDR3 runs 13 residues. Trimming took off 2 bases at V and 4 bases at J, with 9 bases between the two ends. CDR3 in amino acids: CASSPGTRYEQYF. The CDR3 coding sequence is TGTGCCAGCTCACCAGGCACCCGGTACGAGCAGTACTTC. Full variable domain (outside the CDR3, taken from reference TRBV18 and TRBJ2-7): NAGVMQNPRHLVRRRGQEARLRCSPMKGHSHVYWYRQLPEEGLKFMVYLQKENIIDESGMPKERFSAEFPKEGPSILRIQQVVRGDSAAYFCASSPGTRYEQYFGPGTRLTVT.

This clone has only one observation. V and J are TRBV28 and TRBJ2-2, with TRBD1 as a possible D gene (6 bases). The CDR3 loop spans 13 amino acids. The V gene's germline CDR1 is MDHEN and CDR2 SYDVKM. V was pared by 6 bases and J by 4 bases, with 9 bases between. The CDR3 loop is CASSTRGTGELFF. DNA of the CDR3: TGTGCCAGCAGCACCAGGGGCACCGGGGAGCTGTTTTTT.

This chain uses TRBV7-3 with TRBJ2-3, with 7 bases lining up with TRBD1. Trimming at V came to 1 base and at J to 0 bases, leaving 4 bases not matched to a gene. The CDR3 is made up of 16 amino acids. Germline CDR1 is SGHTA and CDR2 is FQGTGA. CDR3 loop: CASSLRSGGSTDTQYF. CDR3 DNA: TGTGCCAGCAGCTTAAGGTCAGGGGGAAGCACAGATACGCAGTATTTT.

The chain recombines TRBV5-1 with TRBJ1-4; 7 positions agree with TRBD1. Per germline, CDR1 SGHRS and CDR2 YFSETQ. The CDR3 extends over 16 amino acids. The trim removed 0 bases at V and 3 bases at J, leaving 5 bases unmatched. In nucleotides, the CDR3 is TGCGCCAGCAGCTTGGCCGGGCAGGGGGCTAATGAAAAACTGTTTTTT. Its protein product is CASSLAGQGANEKLFF.

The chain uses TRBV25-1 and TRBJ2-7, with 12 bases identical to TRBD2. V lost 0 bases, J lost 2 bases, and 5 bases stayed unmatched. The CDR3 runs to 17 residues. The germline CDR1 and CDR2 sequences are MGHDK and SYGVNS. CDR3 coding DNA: TGTGCCAGCAGTGAATATATGGGACTAGCGGGTACCTACGAGCAGTACTTC. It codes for CASSEYMGLAGTYEQYF.

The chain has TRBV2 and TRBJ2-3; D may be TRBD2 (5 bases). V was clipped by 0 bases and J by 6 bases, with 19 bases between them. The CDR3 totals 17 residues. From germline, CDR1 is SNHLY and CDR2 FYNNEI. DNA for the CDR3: TGTGCCAGCAGTGAAGCGCTGGGATTAGCGACTTCGGATACGCAGTATTTT. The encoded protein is CASSEALGLATSDTQYF.

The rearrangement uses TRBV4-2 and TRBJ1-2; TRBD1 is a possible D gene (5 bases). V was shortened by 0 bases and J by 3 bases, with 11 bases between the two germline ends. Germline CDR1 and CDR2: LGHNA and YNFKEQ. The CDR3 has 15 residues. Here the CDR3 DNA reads TGTGCCAGCAGCCAAGAAGTTGGGGGATACTATGGCTACACCTTC. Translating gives CASSQEVGGYYGYTF.

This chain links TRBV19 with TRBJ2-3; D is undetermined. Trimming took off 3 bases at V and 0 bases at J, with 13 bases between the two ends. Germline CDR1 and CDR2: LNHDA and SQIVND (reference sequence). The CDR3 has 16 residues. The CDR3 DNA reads TGTGCCAGTAGTATGGACGGATACGCTAGCACAGATACGCAGTATTTT. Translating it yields CASSMDGYASTDTQYF.

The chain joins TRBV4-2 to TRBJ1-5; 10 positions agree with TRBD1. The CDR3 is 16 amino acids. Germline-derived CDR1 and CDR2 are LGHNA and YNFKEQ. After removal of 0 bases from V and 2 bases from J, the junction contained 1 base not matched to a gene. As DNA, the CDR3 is TGTGCCAGCAGCCAAGAAGGGACAGGGGGCAATCAGCCCCAGCATTTT. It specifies CASSQEGTGGNQPQHF.

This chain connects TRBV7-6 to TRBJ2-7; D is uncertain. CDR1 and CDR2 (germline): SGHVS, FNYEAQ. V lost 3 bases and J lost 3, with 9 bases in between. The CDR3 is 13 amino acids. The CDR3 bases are TGTGCCAGCAGCTTCCCCGGTAACTACGAGCAGTACTTC. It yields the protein CASSFPGNYEQYF.

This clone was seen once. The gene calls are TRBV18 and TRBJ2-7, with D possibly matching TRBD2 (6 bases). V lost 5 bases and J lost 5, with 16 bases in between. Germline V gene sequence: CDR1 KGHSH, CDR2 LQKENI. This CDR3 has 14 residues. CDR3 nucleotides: TGTGCCAGCTCAACGGGAGCCCCACAACACGAGCAGTACTTC. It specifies CASSTGAPQHEQYF.

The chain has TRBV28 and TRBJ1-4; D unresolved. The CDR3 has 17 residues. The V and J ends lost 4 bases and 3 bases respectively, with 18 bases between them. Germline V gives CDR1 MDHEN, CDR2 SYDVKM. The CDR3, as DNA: TGTGCCAGCAGTTCACAATTAGGACGGATTGCTAATGAAAAACTGTTTTTT. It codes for CASSSQLGRIANEKLFF.

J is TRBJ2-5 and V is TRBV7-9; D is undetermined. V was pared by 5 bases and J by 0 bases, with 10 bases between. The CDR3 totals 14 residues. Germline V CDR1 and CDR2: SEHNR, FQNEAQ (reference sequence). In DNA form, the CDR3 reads TGTGCCAGCAGCCAAGTCGATTACCAAGAGACCCAGTACTTC. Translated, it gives CASSQVDYQETQYF.

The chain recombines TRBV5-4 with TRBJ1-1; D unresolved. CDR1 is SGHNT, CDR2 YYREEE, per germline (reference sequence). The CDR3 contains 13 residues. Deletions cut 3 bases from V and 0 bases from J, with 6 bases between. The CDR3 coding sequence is TGTGCCAGCAGCTCTACAGTGAACACTGAAGCTTTCTTT. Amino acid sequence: CASSSTVNTEAFF.

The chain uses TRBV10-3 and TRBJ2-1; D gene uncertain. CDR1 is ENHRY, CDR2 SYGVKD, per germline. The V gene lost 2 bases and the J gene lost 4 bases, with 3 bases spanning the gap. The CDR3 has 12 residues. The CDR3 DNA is TGTGCCATCAGTGAGAGTTACAATGAGCAGTTCTTC. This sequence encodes CAISESYNEQFF.

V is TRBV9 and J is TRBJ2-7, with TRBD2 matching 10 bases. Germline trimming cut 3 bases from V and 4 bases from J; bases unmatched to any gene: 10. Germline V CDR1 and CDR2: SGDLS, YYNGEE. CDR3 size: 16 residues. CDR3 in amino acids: CASSGGPLAGVYEQYF. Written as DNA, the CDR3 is TGTGCCAGCAGCGGGGGCCCCCTAGCGGGAGTATACGAGCAGTACTTC.

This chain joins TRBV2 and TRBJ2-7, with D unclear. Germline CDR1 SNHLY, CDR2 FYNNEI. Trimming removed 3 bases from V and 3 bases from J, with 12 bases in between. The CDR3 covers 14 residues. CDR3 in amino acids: CASSETKINYEQYF. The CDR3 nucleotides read TGTGCCAGCAGTGAGACGAAGATCAACTACGAGCAGTACTTC.

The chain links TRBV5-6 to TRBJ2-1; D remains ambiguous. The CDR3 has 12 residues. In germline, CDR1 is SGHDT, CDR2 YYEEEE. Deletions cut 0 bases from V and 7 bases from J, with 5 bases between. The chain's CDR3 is CASSLVENEQFF. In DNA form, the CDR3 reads TGTGCCAGCAGCTTGGTGGAAAATGAGCAGTTCTTC. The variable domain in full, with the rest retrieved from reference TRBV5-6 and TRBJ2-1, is DAGVTQSPTHLIKTRGQQVTLRCSPKSGHDTVSWYQQALGQGPQFIFQYYEEEERQRGNFPDRFSGHQFPNYSSELNVNALLLGDSALYLCASSLVENEQFFGPGTRLTVL.

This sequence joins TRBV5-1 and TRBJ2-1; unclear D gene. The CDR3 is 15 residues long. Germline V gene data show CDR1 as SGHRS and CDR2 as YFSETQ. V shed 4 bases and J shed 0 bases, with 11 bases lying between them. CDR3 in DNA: TGCGCCAGCAGCATAAGTCCTCGCTCCTACAATGAGCAGTTCTTC. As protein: CASSISPRSYNEQFF.

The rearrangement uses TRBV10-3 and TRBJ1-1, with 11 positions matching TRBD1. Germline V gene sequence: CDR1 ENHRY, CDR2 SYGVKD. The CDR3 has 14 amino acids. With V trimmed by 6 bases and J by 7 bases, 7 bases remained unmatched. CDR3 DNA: TGTGCCATCAGCCCGGGACAGGGGGTCGGTGAAGCTTTCTTT. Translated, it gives CAISPGQGVGEAFF.

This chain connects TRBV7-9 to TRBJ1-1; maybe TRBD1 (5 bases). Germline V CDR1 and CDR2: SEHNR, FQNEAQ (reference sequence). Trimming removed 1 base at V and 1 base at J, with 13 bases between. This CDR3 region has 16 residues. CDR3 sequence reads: CASSLVMQGQNTEAFF. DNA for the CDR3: TGTGCCAGCAGCTTAGTTATGCAGGGCCAGAACACTGAAGCTTTCTTT. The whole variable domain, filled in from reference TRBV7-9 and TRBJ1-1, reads DTGVSQNPRHKITKRGQNVTFRCDPISEHNRLYWYRQTLGQGPEFLTYFQNEAQLEKSRLLSDRFSAERPKGSFSTLEIQRTEQGDSAMYLCASSLVMQGQNTEAFFGQGTRLTVV.